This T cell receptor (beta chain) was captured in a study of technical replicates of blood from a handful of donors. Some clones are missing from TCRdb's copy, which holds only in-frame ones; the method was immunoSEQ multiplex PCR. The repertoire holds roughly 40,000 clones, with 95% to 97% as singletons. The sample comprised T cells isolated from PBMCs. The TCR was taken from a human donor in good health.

The CDR3 protein is CASSYSQGANQPQHF. CDR3 nucleotide sequence: TGTGCCAGCAGTTACTCACAGGGGGCGAATCAGCCCCAGCATTTT. V gene TRBV6-5 combines with J gene TRBJ1-5; 9 bases line up with TRBD1. The CDR3 length is 15 residues. Germline V gene data show CDR1 as MNHEY and CDR2 as SVGAGI. V gave up 0 bases and J gave up 4 bases; unmatched junction bases: 1.